The entry below describes one T cell receptor (beta chain). The target of this receptor is not known. Base-call qualities are not available, and no considerably larger clone is one nucleotide away. The sample's time point label, in plain terms: newly diagnosed GD, antithyroid drugs for less than 3 months. For both TCR sequencing and RNA sequencing, RNA was extracted from PBMCs using TRIzol. Graves' disease was diagnosed according to American Thyroid Association guidelines. The patients came from an endocrinology department in Xi'an, China. From each patient, nine milliliters of peripheral blood was collected into an EDTA anticoagulant tube. Ficoll Paque Plus density gradient separation was used to isolate PBMCs, and no additional T cell sorting was done. An Agilent 2100 Bioanalyzer and agarose gel were used to check RNA quality, and a NanoDrop 2000 was used to measure RNA concentration. The sample comes from a study of regulatory T cells in long-lasting Graves disease (dated by TCRdb to the early 2020s). Regarding the research as a whole: Antithyroid drugs had been taken for less than 3 months by newly diagnosed Graves' disease patients. The study was registered as a clinical trial and conducted in China. Peripheral blood TCR sequencing and RNA sequencing compared persistent Graves' disease patients with newly diagnosed Graves' disease patients. A total of around 35 samples underwent TCR sequencing, from about 13 patients with persistent Graves' disease and 20 patients with newly diagnosed Graves' disease. What the work shows at the level of the full study, not this receptor alone: Preferential use of TRBV28, TRBJ1-2 and TRBJ2-5 was observed in persistent disease, whereas TRBV20-1 and TRBJ2-1 were favored in newly diagnosed disease. Sequencing and analysis were limited to the TCR beta chain. Compared with newly diagnosed patients, persistent Graves' disease patients had lower TCR Shannon entropy and fewer highly expanded clones, which suggests clonal expansion. Persistent patients shared more public clonotypes among themselves (fewer than 3,000) than newly diagnosed patients did (approximately 970). The authors noted that the small sample size was a limitation that may lower accuracy. Peripheral blood alone was examined, since thyroid tissue, which constituted the primary lesion, could not be accessed.

The germline V gene (reference sequence) yields MNHEY for CDR1 and SMNVEV for CDR2. After removal of 0 bases from V and 4 bases from J, the junction retains 8 bases not matched to a gene. Counted from cysteine to phenylalanine, this CDR3 has 16 amino acids. Of the read, only the CDR3 DNA is kept; its 48 bases are in frame from base 1. The library came from multiplex PCR. The instrument was an Illumina HiSeq 4000. TCR beta libraries were built with iRepertoire HTBI primers and Arm-PCR amplification of CDR3 regions. Before sequencing, the PCR products went through gel purification. As for the original processing: Across samples, 60 to 75 TRBV and 15 or so TRBJ segments were identified and used for gene usage analysis of CDR3 amino acid clonotypes. Filtered high-quality paired reads were merged into contigs using COPE and FqMerger. Contigs were aligned with BLAST to IMGT TRBV, TRBD and TRBJ reference genes, and CDR3 was defined per IMGT. Clonotypes above 0.1% frequency were classified as highly expanded clones. Shannon entropy was used to measure repertoire diversity, and the Gini coefficient was used to measure V-J evenness. Clonotypes shared by more than one individual were considered public. The raw public reads went through TCRdb reprocessing: fastp at Q25, MiXCR clone calling, in-frame beta chains kept. Rows with a matching CDR3 protein are joined into one entry that keeps the most common DNA and genes. The V and J calls and clone size are TCRdb's, not the authors'. Here the sample has about 540,000 distinct CDR3 sequences; less than 15% occur a single time. Together, the top ten hold 8.5% to 10% of the sample.

These data also featured in a second study, about T cells in Graves' hyperthyroidism and ophthalmopathy. As noted in the second study: Graves' hyperthyroidism was defined as stable when no progression to ophthalmopathy occurred over 18 months of follow-up. Hyperthyroidism patients were newly diagnosed, had a disease duration of under 2 months, and were aged 18 to 65 years. Any patient with an uncontrolled infection, another autoimmune disease, pregnancy or lactation was excluded. Diagnoses were established on the basis of clinical symptoms, serum thyroxine and TRAb, thyroid ultrasound, and orbital computed tomography. The TCR CDR3 was subjected to a first round of RT-PCR using the HTBI primer set and the Qiagen OneStep RT-PCR kit. Most expanded thyroid clonotypes (frequency above 0.001) were also found in blood, which suggests that blood repertoires may mirror thyroid immune responses. A model built on a 13 V-J signature distinguished ophthalmopathy from stable hyperthyroidism, reaching roughly 88% sensitivity and around 81% specificity in cross-validation and 80%/75% in testing. In validation, the model predicted progression to ophthalmopathy with roughly 70% sensitivity and approximately 74% specificity, a median of about 6.7 months before onset. To identify distinguishing TCR V-J signatures, a discovery cohort of around 98 patients was used, comprising 40 to 45 with Graves' ophthalmopathy and approximately 57 with stable Graves' hyperthyroidism. An independent validation cohort of 18 to 20 hyperthyroidism patients and about 15 patients who later progressed to ophthalmopathy tested prospective prediction of ophthalmopathy. The approximately 100 discovery patients were divided at random into training and test sets in a 7:3 ratio. In addition, the study compared T-cell repertoires in thyroid tissue and in blood from a handful of Graves' hyperthyroidism patients. Following sampling, methimazole starting at 30 mg daily was given to hyperthyroidism patients, and high-dose intravenous methylprednisolone was given to ophthalmopathy patients. Libraries were constructed in a second round of multiplex PCR, after which size selection and purification were carried out. Sequencing of the libraries was done on an Illumina HiSeq2000 using paired-end 100 bp reads. Raw data were processed with SOAPnuke, discarding reads with adapters, uncalled bases, mean Phred below 15, or no exact constant-primer or identifier match. High-quality paired reads were merged with COPE v1.2.5, and unique nucleotide sequences were defined as clonotypes. MiTCR v1.1 was used to align clonotypes to the IMGT TRBV, TRBD and TRBJ reference segments. The analysis included only V-J combinations with a frequency above 0.0001, which together covered approximately 99% of the repertoires. The TCS score was defined as the ratio of F50 (clonal expansion) to E x V (chaos), calculated using BLOSUM62-based TCRdist between CDR3 peptides within each V-J. Welch's t-statistics and random forest reduced approximately 520 V-J features to some 14, which were used in a naive Bayes classifier (R e1071). Sample size was not statistically predetermined, and investigators were not blinded to group allocation. The paper reports TCR Vbeta CDR3 sequencing of 140 or so peripheral blood samples: 40 or so ophthalmopathy, fewer than 80 hyperthyroidism and approximately 17 progressor patients.

This sequence originates from a young man with Graves disease. Donor details come from another sample of the same person, matched by shared clones. The chain links TRBV27 with TRBJ2-7, with 8 bases in between that match TRBD2. The specimen comprised peripheral blood mononuclear cells (PBMCs), sampled at new diagnosis, from a patient treated with antithyroid drugs. The DNA is TGTGCCAGCAGTTTATCGGACGAGCGGGAGAGGTACGAGCAGTACTTC. Translated, it reads CASSLSDERERYEQYF.